This T cell receptor beta chain was captured by sequencing in a study of vaccination and CD4 T cells after COVID-19. Points on this clonotype: Its antigen is still unknown.

Trimming removed 0 bases from V and 0 bases from J, with 18 bases in between. The V gene's germline CDR1 is SGHNT and CDR2 YENEEA. There are 19 residues in the CDR3. Treatment meaning: roughly 10-day PBMC culture with coronavirus spike peptide pools or control peptides (ViraFEST assay). Cultured CD4+ T-cell DNA underwent Oncomine TCR Beta short-read sequencing. Investigators obtained genomic DNA by extraction from cultured CD4+ T cells. MiXCR was run by TCRdb on the PCR reads, yielding one entry per CDR3 protein. The sample shows 11,000 or so distinct CDR3 sequences, around 40% of them seen only once.

The V call is TRBV11-3, the J call TRBJ1-5; maybe TRBD1 (6 bases). Sequenced input: CD4+ T cells from blood, cultured in vitro. This clonotype was sampled from a human donor who had recovered from COVID-19. The CDR3 bases are TGTGCCAGCAGCTTAGATGTCCCAGACAGGATAGATAGCAATCAGCCCCAGCATTTT. It specifies CASSLDVPDRIDSNQPQHF.